These 24 T cell receptor beta chains were sequenced from one sample in a study of T-cell memory formation after mild COVID-19. TCRdb re-called the 5' RACE reads through MiXCR, storing one row per CDR3 protein. This table holds a few hundred thousand distinct CDR3 sequences, about 21% found once. The sample consisted of PBMCs or a T cell subset sorted from them (not recorded which). The receptors derive from an adult woman who had mild COVID-19 (a few samples of this study predate the infection). Cell type and time point are not known.

V gene TRBV12-3 or TRBV12-4 combines with J gene TRBJ1-1; D is perhaps TRBD1 (6 bases). This CDR3 has 13 residues. Deletions cut 4 bases from V and 4 bases from J, with 10 bases between. This chain's CDR3 is CASSSGVRTEAFF. CDR3 DNA: TGTGCCAGCAGTTCAGGGGTCCGCACTGAAGCTTTCTTT.

This sequence joins TRBV7-9 and TRBJ2-7; D unresolved. Germline CDR1 and CDR2: SEHNR and FQNEAQ (reference sequence). Trimming took 3 bases from V and 3 from J, leaving 9 bases between them. This CDR3 is 13 amino acids long. The CDR3 nucleotides read TGTGCCAGCAGCTTCATGTGGGGCTACGAGCAGTACTTC. This codes for CASSFMWGYEQYF. The variable domain in full, completed from reference TRBV7-9 and TRBJ2-7, reads DTGVSQNPRHKITKRGQNVTFRCDPISEHNRLYWYRQTLGQGPEFLTYFQNEAQLEKSRLLSDRFSAERPKGSFSTLEIQRTEQGDSAMYLCASSFMWGYEQYFGPGTRLTVT.

This clonotype occurred a few times. The genes are TRBV7-6 and TRBJ2-7; the D gene is possibly TRBD2 (6 bases). Germline CDR1 is SGHVS and CDR2 is FNYEAQ. The CDR3 has 18 amino acids. V lost 1 base, J lost 3 bases, and 22 bases lay in between. CDR3 sequence (DNA): TGTGCCAGCAGCTTAGGCGTTAGCGGAATGGGGAAGAACTACGAGCAGTACTTC. This codes for CASSLGVSGMGKNYEQYF.

CDR3 sequence reads: CAWSVRQTAFF. CDR3 in DNA: TGTGCCTGGAGTGTACGCCAGACGGCTTTCTTT. This chain connects TRBV30 to TRBJ1-1; D is ambiguous. This CDR3 contains 11 residues. Trimming took 0 bases from V and 11 from J, leaving 10 bases between them. CDR1 GTSNPN and CDR2 SVGIG come from the germline V gene (reference sequence).

This clonotype was recorded at least ten times. The chain has TRBV12-3 or TRBV12-4 and TRBJ1-2; the D is unclear. The CDR3 spans 14 residues. The ends were cut back, 1 base at V and 3 bases at J, with 9 bases in the middle. The CDR3 nucleotides are TGTGCCAGCAGTTTAGATGGCAGTTACTATGGCTACACCTTC. Its protein is CASSLDGSYYGYTF.

This clonotype was found a few times. The V call is TRBV11-2, the J call TRBJ2-1; the D gene is possibly TRBD2 (5 bases). The CDR3 runs 14 residues. In germline, CDR1 is SGHAT, CDR2 FQNNGV. Trimming shortened V by 4 bases and J by 6 bases, and 13 bases separated the two germline ends. The CDR3 protein is CASSSAYGINEQFF. For the CDR3, the DNA is TGTGCCAGCAGCTCCGCTTACGGGATCAATGAGCAGTTCTTC.

This clonotype was detected ten times or more. The chain carries TRBV20-1 and TRBJ2-7; D might be TRBD1 (6 bases). Germline CDR1 and CDR2: DFQATT and SNEGSKA (reference sequence). The CDR3 extends over 14 amino acids. The ends were cut back, 1 base at V and 7 bases at J, with 17 bases in the middle. For the CDR3, the DNA is TGCAGTGCTAGAGTTAGCCCTAGTAGGGGGGAGCAGTACTTC. Translating gives CSARVSPSRGEQYF.

This clonotype has more than one count but fewer than ten. The chain links TRBV11-2 to TRBJ2-3, with D uncertain. This CDR3 is 13 amino acids long. Between the trimmed V and J ends, which lost 7 bases and 2 bases, there was a span of 10 bases. CDR1 is SGHAT, CDR2 FQNNGV, per germline. CDR3 nucleotides: TGTGCCAGCAATATGGATTACACAGATACGCAGTATTTT. Its translation is CASNMDYTDTQYF.

This clonotype turned up a few times. The chain carries TRBV5-6 and TRBJ1-5, with 9 bases aligning to TRBD1. Per the germline V gene, CDR1 is SGHDT and CDR2 is YYEEEE. CDR3 size: 19 residues. Losses at the gene ends were 1 base for V and 2 bases for J; bases not matched to a gene: 13. The CDR3: CASSLRPGTGRGGNQPQHF. The CDR3 DNA follows: TGTGCCAGCAGCTTGCGCCCCGGGACAGGGCGGGGGGGCAATCAGCCCCAGCATTTT.

The chain has TRBV12-3 or TRBV12-4 and TRBJ1-1; D call uncertain. This CDR3 contains 14 residues. Trimming took off 2 bases at V and 4 bases at J, with 11 bases between the two ends. In nucleotides, the CDR3 is TGTGCCAGCAGTTTAATCTCCGGCGGCACTGAAGCTTTCTTT. Translation: CASSLISGGTEAFF.

V usage is TRBV11-2 and J usage is TRBJ2-4; perhaps TRBD2 as D (5 bases). From germline, CDR1 is SGHAT and CDR2 FQNNGV. The CDR3 is made up of 15 amino acids. V was shortened by 3 bases and J by 3 bases, with 12 bases between the two germline ends. CDR3 residues: CASSFRGRGKNIQYF. CDR3 DNA sequence: TGTGCCAGCAGCTTCCGGGGTAGAGGCAAAAACATTCAGTACTTC.

The chain combines TRBV6-4 with TRBJ2-2; D unclear. This CDR3 comprises 14 residues. Trimming took off 4 bases at V and 4 bases at J, with 10 bases between the two ends. Germline V gene sequence: CDR1 MRHNA, CDR2 SNTAGT. CDR3 nucleotides: TGTGCCAGCAGTGGACAATTCCTCACCGGGGAGCTGTTTTTT. Translating it yields CASSGQFLTGELFF.

This clonotype has ten or more counts. The chain couples TRBV20-1 to TRBJ1-5, with D unclear. Trimming took 4 bases from V and 0 from J, leaving 16 bases between them. The CDR3 contains 16 residues. From germline, CDR1 is DFQATT and CDR2 SNEGSKA (reference sequence). The CDR3 is CSAKSSGAYSNQPQHF. CDR3 coding DNA: TGCAGTGCTAAGTCGTCTGGTGCATATAGCAATCAGCCCCAGCATTTT.

This chain uses TRBV4-1 with TRBJ2-5, with D perhaps TRBD1 or TRBD2 (5 bases each). The CDR3 loop spans 15 amino acids. Trimming pared 1 base from V and 5 bases from J, leaving 14 bases between. The germline V gene has CDR1 MGHRA and CDR2 YSYEKL. Here the CDR3 reads CASSQGYGGDETQYF. CDR3 bases: TGCGCCAGCAGCCAAGGTTACGGTGGGGACGAGACCCAGTACTTC.

This rearrangement joins TRBV14 to TRBJ1-1, with D hard to call. The CDR3 length is 15 residues. The germline V and J ends were trimmed by 4 bases and 4 bases, with 16 bases remaining between them. The germline V gene has CDR1 SGHDN and CDR2 FVKESK. In nucleotides, the CDR3 is TGTGCCAGCAGCCGGTCGGACCTGCCCCTCACTGAAGCTTTCTTT. This gives the protein CASSRSDLPLTEAFF. Drawing the rest from reference TRBV14 and TRBJ1-1, the complete variable domain is EAGVTQFPSHSVIEKGQTVTLRCDPISGHDNLYWYRRVMGKEIKFLLHFVKESKQDESGMPNNRFLAERTGGTYSTLKVQPAELEDSGVYFCASSRSDLPLTEAFFGQGTRLTVV.

A few counts support this clonotype. This rearrangement joins TRBV29-1 to TRBJ2-3; no clear D gene. Germline V gives CDR1 SQVTM, CDR2 ANQGSEA. The length of the CDR3 is 10 residues. CDR3 region: CSSTTDTQYF. CDR3 DNA: TGCAGTTCCACAACAGATACGCAGTATTTT.

This clonotype has more than one count but fewer than ten. This chain connects TRBV20-1 to TRBJ1-5; TRBD1 aligns across 9 bases. Germline V gives CDR1 DFQATT, CDR2 SNEGSKA (reference sequence). V was pared by 4 bases and J by 0 bases, with 7 bases of the junction left unmatched. The CDR3 is 16 amino acids. As DNA, the CDR3 is TGCAGTGCTACCCGGGACAGGGTAGCTAGCAATCAGCCCCAGCATTTT. It codes for CSATRDRVASNQPQHF.

This clonotype was seen more than once but under ten times. The V and J genes are TRBV18 and TRBJ2-7; unclear D gene. The germline V gene encodes CDR1 KGHSH and CDR2 LQKENI. The CDR3 is 12 amino acids. V was trimmed by 3 bases and J by 9 bases, leaving 12 bases between them. CDR3 DNA sequence: TGTGCCAGCTCACCTGATGGGCCGTCGCAGTACTTC. This sequence encodes CASSPDGPSQYF.

In nucleotides, the CDR3 is TGTGCCAGCACCTTACGGGGCCCGAACACTGAAGCTTTCTTT. This translates into CASTLRGPNTEAFF. The V gene is TRBV27, the J gene TRBJ1-1; D might be TRBD1 (5 bases). With 7 bases removed from V and 1 base from J, the gap between germline ends came to 13 bases. This CDR3 region has 14 residues. The germline CDR1 and CDR2 sequences are MNHEY and SMNVEV (reference sequence).

The V and J genes are TRBV12-3 or TRBV12-4 and TRBJ1-2; a possible D gene is TRBD1 (5 bases). Trimming left V 8 bases short and J 0 bases short, with 10 bases between. The CDR3 length is 13 residues. The CDR3 is CASWARANYGYTF. The CDR3, as DNA: TGTGCCAGCTGGGCCAGGGCTAACTATGGCTACACCTTC.

The chain links TRBV12-3 or TRBV12-4 to TRBJ1-2; the D gene is possibly TRBD1 (5 bases). The CDR3 extends over 12 amino acids. V was pared by 6 bases and J by 8 bases, with 13 bases between. CDR3: CASRGRGGGYTF. CDR3 coding DNA: TGTGCCAGCAGGGGGAGGGGTGGGGGCTACACCTTC.

J is TRBJ2-3 and V is TRBV9; 8 nucleotides agree with TRBD2. CDR1 SGDLS and CDR2 YYNGEE come from the germline V gene. This CDR3 has 16 residues. Trimming took 0 bases from V and 3 from J; bases not matched to a gene: 6. The CDR3 DNA sequence: TGTGCCAGCAGCGTAGGGAGAGCGGGAGTGACAGATACGCAGTATTTT. Translating gives CASSVGRAGVTDTQYF.

The chain recombines TRBV7-9 with TRBJ1-2; D unclear. V lost 4 bases to trimming and J lost 0 bases, with 9 bases between them. The V gene's germline CDR1 is SEHNR and CDR2 FQNEAQ (reference sequence). There are 14 residues in the CDR3. The CDR3 reads CASSSSQTNYGYTF. The CDR3 nucleotides are TGTGCCAGCAGCTCGTCCCAGACTAACTATGGCTACACCTTC.

The J gene is TRBJ2-7, the V gene TRBV20-1, with D perhaps TRBD2 (6 bases). V shed 4 bases and J shed 0 bases, with 13 bases lying between them. The CDR3 contains 14 residues. Germline V lookup: CDR1 DFQATT, CDR2 SNEGSKA (reference sequence). The CDR3 is CSATAGPLSYEQYF. CDR3 in DNA: TGCAGTGCTACGGCGGGACCCCTCTCCTACGAGCAGTACTTC.